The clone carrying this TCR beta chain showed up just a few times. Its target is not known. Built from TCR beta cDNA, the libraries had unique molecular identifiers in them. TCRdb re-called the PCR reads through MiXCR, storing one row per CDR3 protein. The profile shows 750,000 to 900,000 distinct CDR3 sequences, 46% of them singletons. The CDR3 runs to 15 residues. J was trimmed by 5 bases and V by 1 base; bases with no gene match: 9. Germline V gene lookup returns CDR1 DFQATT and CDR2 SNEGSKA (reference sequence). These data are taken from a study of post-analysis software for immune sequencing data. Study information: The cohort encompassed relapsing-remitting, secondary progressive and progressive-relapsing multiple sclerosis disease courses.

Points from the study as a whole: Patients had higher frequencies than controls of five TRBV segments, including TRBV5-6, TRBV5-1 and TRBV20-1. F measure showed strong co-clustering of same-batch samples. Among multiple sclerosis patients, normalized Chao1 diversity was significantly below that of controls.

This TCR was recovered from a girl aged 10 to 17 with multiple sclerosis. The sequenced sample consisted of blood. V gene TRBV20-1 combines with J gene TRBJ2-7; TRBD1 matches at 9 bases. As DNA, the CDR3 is TGCAGTGCTAGAGTCTCCGGGGACAGGGATGACGAGCAGTACTTC. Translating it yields CSARVSGDRDDEQYF.